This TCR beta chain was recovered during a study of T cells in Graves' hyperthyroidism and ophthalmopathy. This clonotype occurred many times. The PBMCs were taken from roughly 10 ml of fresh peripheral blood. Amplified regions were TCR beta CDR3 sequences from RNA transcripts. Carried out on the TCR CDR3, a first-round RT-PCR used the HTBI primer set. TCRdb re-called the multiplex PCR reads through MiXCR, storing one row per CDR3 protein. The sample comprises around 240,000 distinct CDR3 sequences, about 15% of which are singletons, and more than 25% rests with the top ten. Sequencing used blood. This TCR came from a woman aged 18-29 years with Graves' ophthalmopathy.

The CDR3, as DNA: TGTGCCAGCAGCTTTTTTCCAGGGGAGATCGAGCAGTACTTC. Its translation is CASSFFPGEIEQYF. J is TRBJ2-7 and V is TRBV11-2; tentatively, D is TRBD1 (6 bases). The V gene's germline CDR1 is SGHAT and CDR2 FQNNGV. The CDR3 is made up of 14 amino acids. V lost 3 bases and J lost 6, with 15 bases in between.